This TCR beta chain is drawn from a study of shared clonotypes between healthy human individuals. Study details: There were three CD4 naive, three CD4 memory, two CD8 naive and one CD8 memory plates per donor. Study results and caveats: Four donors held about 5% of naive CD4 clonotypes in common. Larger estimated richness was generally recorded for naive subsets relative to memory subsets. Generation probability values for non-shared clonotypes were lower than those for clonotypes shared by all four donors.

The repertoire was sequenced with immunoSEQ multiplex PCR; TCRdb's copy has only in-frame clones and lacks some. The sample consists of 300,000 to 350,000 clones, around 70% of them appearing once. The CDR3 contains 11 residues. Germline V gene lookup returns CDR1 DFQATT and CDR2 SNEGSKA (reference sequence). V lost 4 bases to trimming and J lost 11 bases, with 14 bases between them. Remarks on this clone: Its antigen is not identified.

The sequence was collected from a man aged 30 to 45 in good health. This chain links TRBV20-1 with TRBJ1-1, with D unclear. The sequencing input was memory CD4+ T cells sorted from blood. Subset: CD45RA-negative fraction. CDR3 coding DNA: TGCAGTGCTAACGAAATTCGGAGGGCTTTCTTT. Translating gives CSANEIRRAFF.